The sequence of this T cell receptor beta chain was determined in a study of T cell responses to AZD1222 COVID-19 vaccine. Study-wide points: Researchers report vaccine-associated CD4 TCRs spanning spike, with dominance at 160-218 and 743-854. The reported proportion of spike-specific TCRs targeting unmutated variant regions was nearly half. Samples come after the peak T cell response, not at day 14. The breadth and depth of Spike-specific TCRs increased once two AZD1222 doses had been given.

Of note for this clone: The antigen remains unidentified.

The table came from immunoSEQ multiplex PCR; TCRdb's copy has only in-frame clones and leaves some out. The sample holds some 150,000 clones, around 88% seen once. The sequence derives from an adult in good health. The sequenced sample was peripheral blood, obtained on day 0 of AZD1222 vaccination.

CDR3 protein: CASSSYRGPSTNYGYTF. The CDR3 DNA is TGTGCCAGCAGCTCCTACAGGGGCCCTTCCACTAACTATGGCTACACCTTC. The chain employs TRBV7-8 and TRBJ1-2; 7 bases fit TRBD1. CDR1 SGHVS and CDR2 FQNEAQ come from the germline V gene. The CDR3 runs 17 residues. Unmatched junction bases numbered 11, after V lost 4 bases and J lost 0 bases.